Below, 5 T cell receptor beta chains from the same sample are listed, as sequenced in a study of post-analysis software for immune sequencing data. Study findings and constraints: Elevated frequency relative to controls characterized roughly five TRBV segments in patients, TRBV5-6, TRBV5-1 and TRBV20-1 among them.

Antigen specificity for these receptors is unknown. Unique molecular identifiers were built into the TCR beta cDNA libraries. TCRdb called the PCR reads again in MiXCR, with one record for every CDR3 protein. The table lists about half a million distinct CDR3 sequences, around 40% of them singletons, with 9.5% to 13% in the top ten. The sample was blood. Every receptor here comes from a girl aged 5-17 years with multiple sclerosis.

This clonotype was observed a handful of times. V gene TRBV20-1 combines with J gene TRBJ2-3, with TRBD1 matching 8 bases. Germline-derived CDR1 and CDR2 are DFQATT and SNEGSKA (reference sequence). The CDR3 sequence is 17 residues long. V shed 6 bases, J shed 1 base, and the junction held 15 bases outside the gene matches. CDR3 sequence reads: CSARTDRGRLGTDTQYF. The CDR3 DNA is TGCAGTGCCCGAACCGACAGGGGCAGGCTAGGCACAGATACGCAGTATTTT.

The chain links TRBV18 to TRBJ2-5, with D unresolved. Germline CDR1 is KGHSH and CDR2 is LQKENI. Trimming cost V 5 bases and J 7 bases, with 11 bases left between them. CDR3 length equals 12 residues. CDR3 DNA: TGTGCCAGCTCAGCCCTGACGGGGACCCAGTACTTC. Translated: CASSALTGTQYF.

Remarks on this clonotype: One end of the junction is discordant with germline, which a read error may explain. The gene calls are TRBV12-3 or TRBV12-4 and TRBJ2-6; 7 bases match TRBD1. This CDR3 is 18 amino acids long. CDR3 coding DNA: TGTGCCAGCAGTTTGATTGCAGGGGGTGCTTCTGGGGCCAACGTCCGGACTTTC. Amino acid sequence: CASSLIAGGASGANVRTF.

V gene TRBV27 combines with J gene TRBJ2-1; TRBD2 is a possible D gene (5 bases). Trimming removed 1 base from V and 0 bases from J, with 13 bases in between. The germline gives CDR1 MNHEY, CDR2 SMNVEV (reference sequence). There are 17 residues in the CDR3. The CDR3 spells CASSLYRRVGSYNEQFF. As DNA, the CDR3 is TGTGCCAGCAGTTTATATCGGCGGGTAGGCTCCTACAATGAGCAGTTCTTC.

This rearrangement joins TRBV20-1 to TRBJ2-1; D possibly corresponds to TRBD1 (5 bases). Germline V gene data show CDR1 as DFQATT and CDR2 as SNEGSKA (reference sequence). The CDR3 is made up of 14 amino acids. With 3 bases removed from V and 6 bases from J, the gap between germline ends came to 15 bases. The CDR3 loop reads CSASQDKFCNEQFF. The CDR3 coding sequence is TGCAGTGCTAGTCAGGACAAGTTCTGCAATGAGCAGTTCTTC.